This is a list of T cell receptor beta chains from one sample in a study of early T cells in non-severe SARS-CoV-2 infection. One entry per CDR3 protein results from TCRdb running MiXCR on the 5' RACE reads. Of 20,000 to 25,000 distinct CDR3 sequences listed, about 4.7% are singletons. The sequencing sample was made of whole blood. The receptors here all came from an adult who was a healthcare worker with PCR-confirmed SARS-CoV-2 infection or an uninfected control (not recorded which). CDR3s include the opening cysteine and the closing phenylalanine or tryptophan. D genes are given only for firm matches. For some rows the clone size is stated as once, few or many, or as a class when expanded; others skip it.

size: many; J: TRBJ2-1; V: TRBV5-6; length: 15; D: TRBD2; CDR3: CASSLRRGGSNEQFF; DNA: TGTGCCAGCAGCTTGAGGCGGGGGGGCAGCAATGAGCAGTTCTTC
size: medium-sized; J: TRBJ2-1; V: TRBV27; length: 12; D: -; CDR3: CASSYPGNEQFF; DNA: TGTGCCAGCAGTTATCCAGGAAATGAGCAGTTCTTC
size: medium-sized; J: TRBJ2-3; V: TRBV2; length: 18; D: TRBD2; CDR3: CASSESLGSGGGQDTQYF; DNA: TGTGCCAGCAGTGAAAGTTTGGGCAGCGGGGGAGGTCAAGATACGCAGTATTTT
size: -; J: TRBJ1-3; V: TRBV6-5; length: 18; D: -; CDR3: CASSLTRLSGVSGNTIYF; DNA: TGTGCCAGCAGTTTGACCCGGCTGAGCGGGGTCTCTGGAAACACCATATATTTT
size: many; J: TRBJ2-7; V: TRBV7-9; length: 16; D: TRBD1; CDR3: CASSTRTGRFSYEQYF; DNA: TGTGCCAGCAGCACCCGGACAGGCCGGTTCTCCTACGAGCAGTACTTC
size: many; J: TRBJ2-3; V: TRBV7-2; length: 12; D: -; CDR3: CASSEDWGTQYF; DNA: TGTGCCAGCAGCGAAGACTGGGGTACGCAGTATTTT
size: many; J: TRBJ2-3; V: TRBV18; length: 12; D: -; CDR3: CASSYDTDTQYF; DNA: TGTGCCAGCTCGTATGATACAGATACGCAGTATTTT
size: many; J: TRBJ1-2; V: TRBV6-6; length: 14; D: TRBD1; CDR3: CASSPRQGYYGYTF; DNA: TGTGCCAGCAGTCCCCGACAGGGATACTATGGCTACACCTTC
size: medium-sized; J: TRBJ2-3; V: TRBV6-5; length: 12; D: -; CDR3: CASRRDRGTQYF; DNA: TGTGCCAGCAGGAGGGACCGGGGTACGCAGTATTTT
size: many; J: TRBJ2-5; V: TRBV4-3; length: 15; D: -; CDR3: CASSQGAPTGETQYF; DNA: TGCGCCAGCAGCCAAGGTGCGCCAACCGGAGAGACCCAGTACTTC
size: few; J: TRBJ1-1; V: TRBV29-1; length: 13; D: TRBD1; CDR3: CSVDLGGGTEAFF; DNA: TGCAGCGTTGATCTAGGGGGCGGCACTGAAGCTTTCTTT
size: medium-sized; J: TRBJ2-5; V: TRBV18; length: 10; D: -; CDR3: CASSAETQYF; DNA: TGTGCCAGCTCAGCAGAGACCCAGTACTTC
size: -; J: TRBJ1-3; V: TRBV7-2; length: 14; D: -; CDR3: CASSLGISGNTIYF; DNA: TGTGCCAGCAGCTTAGGGATCTCTGGAAACACCATATATTTT
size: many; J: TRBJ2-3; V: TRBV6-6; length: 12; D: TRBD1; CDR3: CATAQGTDTQYF; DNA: TGTGCCACCGCACAGGGGACAGATACGCAGTATTTT
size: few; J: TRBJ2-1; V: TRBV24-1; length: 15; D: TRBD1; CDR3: CATSDPRTGSNEQFF; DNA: TGTGCCACCAGTGACCCCCGGACAGGGTCAAATGAGCAGTTCTTC
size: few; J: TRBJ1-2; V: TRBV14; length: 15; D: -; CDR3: CASSQDYGSLSGYTF; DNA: TGTGCCAGCAGCCAAGATTACGGGAGCTTAAGTGGCTACACCTTC
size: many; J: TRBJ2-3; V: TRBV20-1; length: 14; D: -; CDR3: CSATVAASTDTQYF; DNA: TGCAGTGCTACAGTGGCGGCCAGCACAGATACGCAGTATTTT
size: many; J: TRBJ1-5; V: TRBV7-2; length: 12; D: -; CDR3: CASSYFNQPQHF; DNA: TGTGCCAGCAGCTACTTCAATCAGCCCCAGCATTTT
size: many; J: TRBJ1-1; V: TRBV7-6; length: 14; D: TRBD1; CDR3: CARDLDRVATEAFF; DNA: TGTGCCAGGGACCTAGACAGGGTCGCCACTGAAGCTTTCTTT
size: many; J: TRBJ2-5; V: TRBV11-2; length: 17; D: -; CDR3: CASSLNNGHPLQETQYF; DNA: TGTGCCAGCAGCTTGAACAACGGACATCCACTCCAAGAGACCCAGTACTTC
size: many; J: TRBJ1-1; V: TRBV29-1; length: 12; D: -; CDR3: CSSGRGNTEAFF; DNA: TGCAGCTCTGGGCGGGGGAACACTGAAGCTTTCTTT
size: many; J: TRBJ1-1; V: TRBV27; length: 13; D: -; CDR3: CASSPWLDTEAFF; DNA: TGTGCCAGCTCCCCTTGGTTGGACACTGAAGCTTTCTTT
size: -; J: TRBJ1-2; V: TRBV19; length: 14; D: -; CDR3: CASRRYAGMDGYTF; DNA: TGTGCCAGTAGACGCTATGCAGGGATGGATGGCTACACCTTC
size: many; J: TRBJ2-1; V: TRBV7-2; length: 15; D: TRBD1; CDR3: CASSHGQGEGNEQFF; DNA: TGTGCCAGCAGCCATGGACAGGGTGAGGGCAATGAGCAGTTCTTC
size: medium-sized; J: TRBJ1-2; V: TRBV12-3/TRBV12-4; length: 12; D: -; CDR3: CASSAANYGYTF; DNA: TGTGCCAGCAGTGCCGCTAACTATGGCTACACCTTC
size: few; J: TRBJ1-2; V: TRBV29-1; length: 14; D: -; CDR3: CSVEREEGDYGYTF; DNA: TGCAGCGTTGAAAGGGAGGAGGGTGACTATGGCTACACCTTC
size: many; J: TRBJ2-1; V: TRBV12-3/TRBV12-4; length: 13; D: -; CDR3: CASSVAWGYEQFF; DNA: TGTGCCAGCAGCGTCGCTTGGGGCTATGAGCAGTTCTTC
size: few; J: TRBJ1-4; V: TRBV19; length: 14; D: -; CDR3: CASSIARDNEKLFF; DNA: TGTGCCAGTAGTATAGCCAGAGATAATGAAAAACTGTTTTTT
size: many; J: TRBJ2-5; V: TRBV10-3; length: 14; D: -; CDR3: CAISPQGPGETQYF; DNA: TGTGCCATCAGTCCGCAGGGGCCCGGTGAGACCCAGTACTTC
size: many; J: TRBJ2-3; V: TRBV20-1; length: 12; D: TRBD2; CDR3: CSATGTSYTQYF; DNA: TGCAGTGCCACCGGGACTAGCTATACGCAGTATTTT
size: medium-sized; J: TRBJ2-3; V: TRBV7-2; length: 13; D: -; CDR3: CASSLGITDTQYF; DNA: TGTGCCAGCAGCTTAGGCATCACAGATACGCAGTATTTT
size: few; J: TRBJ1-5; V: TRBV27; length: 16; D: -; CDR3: CASSLRGLNGNQPQHF; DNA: TGTGCCAGCAGTTTACGGGGGCTAAACGGCAATCAGCCCCAGCATTTT
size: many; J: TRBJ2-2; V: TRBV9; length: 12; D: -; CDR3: CASSVASGELFF; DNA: TGTGCCAGCAGCGTAGCTAGCGGGGAGCTGTTTTTT
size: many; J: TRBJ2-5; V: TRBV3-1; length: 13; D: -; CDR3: CASSQDRVQTQYF; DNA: TGTGCCAGCAGCCAAGACAGGGTCCAGACCCAGTACTTC
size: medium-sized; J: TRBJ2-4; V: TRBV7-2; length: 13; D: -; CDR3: CASSLEVGNIQYF; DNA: TGTGCCAGCAGCTTAGAAGTGGGCAACATTCAGTACTTC
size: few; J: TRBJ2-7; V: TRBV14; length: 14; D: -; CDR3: CASRDRRDAGEQYF; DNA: TGTGCCAGCAGGGATCGGAGGGACGCCGGGGAGCAGTACTTC
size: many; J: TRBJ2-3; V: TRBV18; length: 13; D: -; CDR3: CASSTGATDTQYF; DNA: TGTGCCAGCTCCACCGGGGCCACAGATACGCAGTATTTT
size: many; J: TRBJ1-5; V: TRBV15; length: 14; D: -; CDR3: CATSTTSVNQPQHF; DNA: TGTGCCACCAGCACCACGTCAGTGAATCAGCCCCAGCATTTT
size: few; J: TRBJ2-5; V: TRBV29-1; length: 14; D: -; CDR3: CSVAGNMGQETQYF; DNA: TGCAGCGTTGCAGGGAATATGGGCCAAGAGACCCAGTACTTC
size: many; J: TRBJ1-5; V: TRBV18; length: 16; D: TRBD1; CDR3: CASSQTGGGGNQPQHF; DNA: TGTGCCAGCTCACAGACAGGGGGCGGCGGCAATCAGCCCCAGCATTTT
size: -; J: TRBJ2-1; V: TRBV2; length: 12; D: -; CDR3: CASRSEDNEQFF; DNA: TGTGCCAGTCGATCGGAGGACAATGAGCAGTTCTTC
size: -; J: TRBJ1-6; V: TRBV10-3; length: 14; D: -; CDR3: CAISPYTGNSPLHF; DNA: TGTGCCATCAGTCCATATACAGGGAATTCACCCCTCCACTTT
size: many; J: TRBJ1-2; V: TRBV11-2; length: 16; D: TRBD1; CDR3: CASSSITGTDPYGYTF; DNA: TGTGCCAGCAGCTCGATAACCGGGACAGACCCCTATGGCTACACCTTC
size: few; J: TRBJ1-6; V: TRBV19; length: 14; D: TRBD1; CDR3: CATKGTGGLSPLHF; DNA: TGTGCCACAAAGGGGACAGGGGGCCTTTCACCCCTCCACTTT
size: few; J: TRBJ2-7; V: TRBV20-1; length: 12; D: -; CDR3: CSAKGGKYEQYF; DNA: TGCAGTGCTAAAGGGGGGAAATACGAGCAGTACTTC
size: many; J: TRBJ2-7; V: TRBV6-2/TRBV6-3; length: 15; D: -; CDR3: CASSYSPTEAYEQYF; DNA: TGTGCCAGCAGTTACTCCCCGACAGAGGCCTACGAGCAGTACTTC
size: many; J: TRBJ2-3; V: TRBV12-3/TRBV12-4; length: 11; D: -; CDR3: CASSDTDTQYF; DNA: TGTGCCAGCAGCGACACAGATACGCAGTATTTT
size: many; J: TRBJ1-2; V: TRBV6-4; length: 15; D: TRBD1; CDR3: CASSDTGQGVGGYTF; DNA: TGTGCCAGCAGTGACACGGGACAGGGGGTCGGTGGCTACACCTTC
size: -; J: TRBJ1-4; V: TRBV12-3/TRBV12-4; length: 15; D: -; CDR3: CASSSPTTTNEKLFF; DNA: TGTGCCAGCAGTTCTCCGACAACAACTAATGAAAAACTGTTTTTT
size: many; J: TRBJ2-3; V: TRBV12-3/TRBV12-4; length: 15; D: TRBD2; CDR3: CASSVSGALTDTQYF; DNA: TGTGCCAGCAGTGTCAGCGGGGCCCTCACAGATACGCAGTATTTT
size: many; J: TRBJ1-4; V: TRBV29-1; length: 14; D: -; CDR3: CSVALGATNEKLFF; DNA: TGCAGCGTTGCCCTGGGAGCGACTAATGAAAAACTGTTTTTT
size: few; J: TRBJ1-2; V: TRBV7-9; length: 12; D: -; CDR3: CASSPTNYGYTF; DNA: TGTGCCAGCAGCCCTACTAACTATGGCTACACCTTC
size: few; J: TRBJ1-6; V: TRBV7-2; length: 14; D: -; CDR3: CASRQTEINSPLHF; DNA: TGTGCCAGCAGGCAAACAGAGATCAATTCACCCCTCCACTTT
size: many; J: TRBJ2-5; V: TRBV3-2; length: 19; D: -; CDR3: CASSQFEERGARDQETQYF; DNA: TGTGCCAGCAGCCAATTTGAGGAGCGGGGGGCAAGGGACCAAGAGACCCAGTACTTC
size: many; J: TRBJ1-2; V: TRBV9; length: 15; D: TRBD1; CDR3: CASSVGWQGDDGYTF; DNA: TGTGCCAGCAGCGTAGGGTGGCAGGGGGACGATGGCTACACCTTC
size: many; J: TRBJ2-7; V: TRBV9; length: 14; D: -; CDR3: CASSGAGVGYEQYF; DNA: TGTGCCAGCAGCGGCGCGGGTGTCGGCTACGAGCAGTACTTC
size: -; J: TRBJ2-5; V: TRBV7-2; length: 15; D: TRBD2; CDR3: CASSFLSGGRETQYF; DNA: TGTGCCAGCAGCTTCCTAAGCGGGGGGAGGGAGACCCAGTACTTC
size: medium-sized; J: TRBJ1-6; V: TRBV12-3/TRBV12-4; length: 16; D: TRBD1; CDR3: CASSPDRGTYNSPLHF; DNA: TGTGCCAGCAGTCCTGACAGGGGTACCTATAATTCACCCCTCCACTTT
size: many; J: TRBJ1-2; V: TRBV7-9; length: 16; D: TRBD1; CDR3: CASSFRDREKLNGYTF; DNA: TGTGCCAGCAGCTTCCGGGACAGGGAGAAGTTGAATGGCTACACCTTC